This T cell receptor beta chain was identified during a study of blood T cell repertoires in COVID-19. Across the whole study: Acute-phase and convalescent COVID-19 samples originated in the United States, Italy and Spain. PBMCs, B-cell-depleted T cells, or T cells provided the cDNA or gDNA that made up the material.

The length of the CDR3 is 14 residues. V lost 10 bases, J lost 3 bases, and 16 bases lay in between. Data came from immunoSEQ multiplex PCR; TCRdb stores just in-frame clones and leaves some out. Among 70,000 or so clones listed, around 86% were seen once. The J gene is TRBJ2-1, the V gene TRBV23-1; perhaps TRBD1 as D (6 bases). TRBV23-1 is an ORF, and what it does is uncertain. The sample consisted of peripheral blood. The receptor was derived from a young woman with acute or convalescent COVID-19. The CDR3 loop reads CAIWRQAIYNEQFF. The CDR3, as DNA: TGCGCCATTTGGAGACAGGCAATCTACAATGAGCAGTTCTTC.